The 27 T cell receptor beta chains given below trace back to one sample, sequenced in a study of T-cell memory formation after mild COVID-19. One entry per CDR3 protein results from TCRdb running MiXCR on the 5' RACE reads. Of roughly 350,000 distinct CDR3 sequences listed, roughly 13% are singletons. The sequencing input was PBMCs or a T cell subset sorted from them (not recorded which). The receptors were gathered from a man between 18 and 35 years old who had mild COVID-19 (a few samples of this study predate the infection). Cell type and time point are not known.

This chain connects TRBV7-6 to TRBJ2-1, with a tentative D call TRBD2 (6 bases). Trimming removed 5 bases at V and 6 bases at J, with 11 bases between. Germline CDR1 is SGHVS and CDR2 is FNYEAQ. The CDR3 loop spans 13 amino acids. This CDR3 reads CASSPAGSNEQFF. In DNA, the CDR3 is TGTGCCAGCAGCCCGGCGGGAAGCAATGAGCAGTTCTTC.

The chain is built from TRBV5-1 and TRBJ1-3; D unclear. V was cut by 6 bases and J by 0 bases, with 13 bases left in between. CDR3 length equals 15 residues. Germline lookup yields CDR1 SGHRS and CDR2 YFSETQ. Here the CDR3 DNA reads TGCGCCAGCACTCGGGCTAACCCCTCTGGAAACACCATATATTTT. Translating gives CASTRANPSGNTIYF. Full variable domain (missing parts from reference TRBV5-1 and TRBJ1-3): KAGVTQTPRYLIKTRGQQVTLSCSPISGHRSVSWYQQTPGQGLQFLFEYFSETQRNKGNFPGRFSGRQFSNSRSEMNVSTLELGDSALYLCASTRANPSGNTIYFGEGSWLTVV.

The chain has TRBV19 and TRBJ1-2; D remains unclear. The CDR3 extends over 14 amino acids. Germline V gives CDR1 LNHDA, CDR2 SQIVND (reference sequence). V lost 8 bases to trimming and J lost 9 bases, with 22 bases between them. The chain's CDR3 is CASSKVRHTLSYTF. As DNA, the CDR3 is TGTGCCAGTTCTAAGGTCCGCCATACCCTGAGCTACACCTTC.

This clonotype occurred a few times. J is TRBJ2-2 and V is TRBV12-3 or TRBV12-4; tentatively, D is TRBD1 (8 bases). The germline V and J ends were trimmed by 6 bases and 4 bases, with 15 bases remaining between them. The CDR3 is made up of 15 amino acids. CDR3 nucleotides: TGTGCCAGCAGGATCAACAGGGGGGGCACCGGGGAGCTGTTTTTT. As protein: CASRINRGGTGELFF.

This clonotype came up a few times. The CDR3 DNA sequence: TGTGCCAGCAGTAAGACAGAGTACGAGCAGTACGTC. This codes for CASSKTEYEQYV. The genes are TRBV28 and TRBJ2-7; a weak D match, TRBD1 (5 bases). The CDR3 has 12 amino acids. V dropped 5 bases and J dropped 4 bases, with 9 bases sitting between them. Looked up from germline, CDR1 is MDHEN and CDR2 is SYDVKM.

Many counts were recorded for this clonotype. This chain connects TRBV27 to TRBJ1-5, with 12 positions matching TRBD1. CDR3 length: 16 residues. V shed 6 bases, J shed 7 bases, and the junction held 10 bases outside the gene matches. Germline assignment: CDR1 MNHEY and CDR2 SMNVEV (reference sequence). As DNA, the CDR3 is TGTGCCAGCAGAACCGCCGGGACAGGGGGCCTGCAGCCCCAGCATTTT. It codes for CASRTAGTGGLQPQHF.

V gene TRBV7-9 combines with J gene TRBJ2-1, with no clear D. CDR1 and CDR2 from the germline V gene are SEHNR and FQNEAQ (reference sequence). V was pared by 5 bases and J by 7 bases, with 9 bases between. The CDR3 has 12 residues. The CDR3 DNA sequence: TGTGCCAGCAGCCCGGCCCGAAATGAGCAGTTCTTC. Translating gives CASSPARNEQFF. The full variable domain, with the rest looked up from reference TRBV7-9 and TRBJ2-1, is DTGVSQNPRHKITKRGQNVTFRCDPISEHNRLYWYRQTLGQGPEFLTYFQNEAQLEKSRLLSDRFSAERPKGSFSTLEIQRTEQGDSAMYLCASSPARNEQFFGPGTRLTVL.

V is TRBV20-1 and J is TRBJ1-5; unclear D gene. This CDR3 spans 12 amino acids. Between the trimmed V and J ends, which lost 2 bases and 8 bases, there was a span of 10 bases. The V gene's germline CDR1 is DFQATT and CDR2 SNEGSKA (reference sequence). This CDR3 reads CSARTGFEPQHF. Written as DNA, the CDR3 is TGCAGTGCTAGAACGGGGTTTGAGCCCCAGCATTTT.

On this clonotype itself: This may come from a read error, since a much larger clone is one base off. The chain has TRBV5-1 and TRBJ2-7; D is uncertain. This CDR3 comprises 12 residues. The germline V gene encodes CDR1 SGHRS and CDR2 YFSETQ. CDR3 region: CASSLPSYEHYF. DNA of the CDR3: TGCGCCAGCAGCTTGCCCTCCTACGAGCATTACTTC.

The chain recombines TRBV18 with TRBJ1-4; D gene uncertain. CDR1 KGHSH and CDR2 LQKENI come from the germline V gene. Between the trimmed V and J ends, which lost 3 bases and 8 bases, there was a span of 10 bases. CDR3 length: 13 amino acids. This CDR3 is CASSPENSEKLFF. For the CDR3, the DNA is TGTGCCAGCTCACCGGAGAACTCAGAAAAACTGTTTTTT. Together with reference TRBV18 and TRBJ1-4, the CDR3 gives the full variable domain: NAGVMQNPRHLVRRRGQEARLRCSPMKGHSHVYWYRQLPEEGLKFMVYLQKENIIDESGMPKERFSAEFPKEGPSILRIQQVVRGDSAAYFCASSPENSEKLFFGSGTQLSVL.

In this sample, this clonotype turned up a few times. V gene TRBV29-1 combines with J gene TRBJ2-3, with D hard to call. V was trimmed by 1 base and J by 6 bases, leaving 8 bases between them. Per the germline V gene, CDR1 is SQVTM and CDR2 is ANQGSEA. This CDR3 has 12 residues. CDR3 sequence: CSVEAASDTQYF. Here the CDR3 DNA reads TGCAGCGTTGAAGCGGCGAGTGATACGCAGTATTTT.

This clonotype was detected a few times. The rearrangement uses TRBV6-1 and TRBJ1-6; no firm D call. Trimming removed 0 bases from V and 7 bases from J, with 4 bases in between. The germline CDR1 and CDR2 sequences are MNHNS and SASEGT. This CDR3 comprises 13 residues. CDR3 protein: CASSEAGNSPLHF. The CDR3 DNA reads TGTGCCAGCAGTGAAGCCGGCAATTCACCCCTCCACTTT.

This chain connects TRBV7-9 to TRBJ2-1; D gene uncertain. There are 10 residues in the CDR3. CDR1 and CDR2 (germline): SEHNR, FQNEAQ (reference sequence). V was shortened by 5 bases and J by 6 bases, with 2 bases between the two germline ends. CDR3 sequence reads: CASSGNEQFF. The CDR3 coding sequence is TGTGCCAGCAGCGGCAATGAGCAGTTCTTC. Full variable domain (rest looked up from reference TRBV7-9 and TRBJ2-1): DTGVSQNPRHKITKRGQNVTFRCDPISEHNRLYWYRQTLGQGPEFLTYFQNEAQLEKSRLLSDRFSAERPKGSFSTLEIQRTEQGDSAMYLCASSGNEQFFGPGTRLTVL.

In its sample, this clonotype was seen many times. The chain recombines TRBV5-1 with TRBJ2-6, with D tentatively TRBD2 (5 bases). In germline, CDR1 is SGHRS, CDR2 YFSETQ. This CDR3 contains 18 residues. Trimming shortened V by 6 bases and J by 0 bases, and 19 bases separated the two germline ends. The CDR3, as DNA: TGCGCCAGCACCCCCGGAGGCGGGTCTTACTCTGGGGCCAACGTCCTGACTTTC. Protein: CASTPGGGSYSGANVLTF.

V usage is TRBV25-1 and J usage is TRBJ2-5; no clear D gene. Trimming stripped 4 bases from V and 5 bases from J, with 17 bases between. Germline V gene lookup returns CDR1 MGHDK and CDR2 SYGVNS. This CDR3 is 15 amino acids long. CDR3 residues: CASSGETLPRETQYF. The CDR3 nucleotides are TGTGCCAGCAGTGGCGAGACTCTCCCCAGGGAGACCCAGTACTTC.

V usage is TRBV6-2 or TRBV6-3 and J usage is TRBJ2-1; D is undetermined. The CDR3 totals 15 residues. Germline V gene lookup returns CDR1 MNHEY and CDR2 SVGEGT. V gave up 4 bases and J gave up 4 bases, with 14 bases separating them. CDR3 amino acids: CASSFSDPRYNEQFF. The CDR3 bases are TGTGCCAGCAGTTTTTCCGACCCCCGGTACAATGAGCAGTTCTTC.

The V gene is TRBV6-1, the J gene TRBJ2-1, with a possible D match to TRBD1 (5 bases). The CDR3 is made up of 12 amino acids. Germline assignment: CDR1 MNHNS and CDR2 SASEGT. Trimming pared 6 bases from V and 8 bases from J, leaving 11 bases between. This CDR3 reads CASSAQGHEQFF. DNA for the CDR3: TGTGCCAGCAGCGCCCAGGGCCATGAGCAGTTCTTC.

The chain couples TRBV7-9 to TRBJ2-5; 9 positions agree with TRBD1. The trim removed 4 bases at V and 4 bases at J, leaving 10 bases unmatched. CDR3 length equals 16 residues. CDR1 and CDR2 from the germline V gene are SEHNR and FQNEAQ (reference sequence). CDR3 bases: TGTGCCAGCAGCTCGCCCCTACAGGGGGCCCCAGAGACCCAGTACTTC. It codes for CASSSPLQGAPETQYF.

Here the CDR3 reads CASSFTGGAGEQYV. The DNA of the CDR3 is TGTGCCAGCAGCTTCACAGGGGGCGCGGGGGAGCAGTACGTC. The chain uses TRBV7-2 and TRBJ2-7, with 9 bases matching TRBD1. CDR1 and CDR2 from the germline V gene are SGHTA and FQGNSA. The CDR3 has 14 residues. V was pared by 3 bases and J by 7 bases, with 7 bases of the junction left unmatched.

A few counts support this clonotype. J is TRBJ2-1 and V is TRBV4-3, with TRBD2 as a possible D gene (5 bases). Germline V gives CDR1 LGHNA, CDR2 YSLEER. The CDR3 is made up of 15 amino acids. V dropped 5 bases and J dropped 5 bases, with 16 bases sitting between them. The CDR3 DNA sequence: TGCGCCAGCAGCTCCCAAGCGGCCAGCCACAATGAGCAGTTCTTC. Amino acid sequence: CASSSQAASHNEQFF.

The chain's CDR3 is CASSYSQIHRPQHF. The DNA for the CDR3 is TGTGCCAGCAGTTACTCACAGATCCATAGGCCCCAGCATTTT. The chain links TRBV6-5 to TRBJ1-5; D is unresolved. Per the germline V gene, CDR1 is MNHEY and CDR2 is SVGAGI. This CDR3 has 14 amino acids. V was cut by 0 bases and J by 9 bases, with 12 bases left in between.

The sample holds a few counts of this clonotype. This sequence joins TRBV6-6 and TRBJ1-1; 9 nucleotides line up with TRBD1. After removal of 5 bases from V and 7 bases from J, the junction contained 14 bases not matched to a gene. The CDR3 extends over 16 amino acids. Germline V CDR1 and CDR2: MNHNY, SVGAGI (reference sequence). The CDR3 coding sequence is TGTGCCAGCAGTCGACGACAGGGGGTTTTTCCTCTTGAAGCTTTCTTT. Its translation: CASSRRQGVFPLEAFF.

This clonotype was counted between two and nine times. The chain carries TRBV5-1 and TRBJ2-1; maybe TRBD2 (7 bases). V was pared by 3 bases and J by 7 bases, with 17 bases between. The germline V gene encodes CDR1 SGHRS and CDR2 YFSETQ. This CDR3 has 15 residues. In DNA form, the CDR3 reads TGCGCCAGCAGCTCCCAGTGGGGGGGCGGAAATGAGCAGTTCTTC. It specifies CASSSQWGGGNEQFF. The full variable domain, its missing parts supplied by reference TRBV5-1 and TRBJ2-1, is KAGVTQTPRYLIKTRGQQVTLSCSPISGHRSVSWYQQTPGQGLQFLFEYFSETQRNKGNFPGRFSGRQFSNSRSEMNVSTLELGDSALYLCASSSQWGGGNEQFFGPGTRLTVL.

In this sample, this clonotype turned up many times. The chain carries TRBV28 and TRBJ2-1; D not resolved. The CDR3 contains 13 residues. The V gene's germline CDR1 is MDHEN and CDR2 SYDVKM. V dropped 6 bases and J dropped 6 bases, with 12 bases sitting between them. The CDR3 loop reads CASRFPLSNEQFF. CDR3 DNA: TGTGCCAGCAGGTTCCCGCTCAGCAATGAGCAGTTCTTC.

The chain combines TRBV12-3 or TRBV12-4 with TRBJ2-2, with 13 bases identical to TRBD2. J gave up 3 bases and V 7 bases, and 8 bases lay outside the gene matches. The CDR3 sequence is 17 residues long. Here the CDR3 reads CASNPWTSGGYTGELFF. CDR3 DNA sequence: TGTGCCAGCAACCCCTGGACTAGCGGGGGTTACACCGGGGAGCTGTTTTTT.

This chain joins TRBV4-1 and TRBJ2-1, with D possibly matching TRBD1 (6 bases). The CDR3 consists of 14 residues. The germline V gene encodes CDR1 MGHRA and CDR2 YSYEKL. With 3 bases removed from V and 6 bases from J, the gap between germline ends came to 12 bases. The CDR3 is CASSQAQGFNEQFF. The CDR3 DNA sequence: TGCGCCAGCAGCCAGGCTCAGGGGTTCAATGAGCAGTTCTTC.

This clonotype has only a few counts. The V and J genes are TRBV20-1 and TRBJ2-1, with 8 bases aligning to TRBD2. From germline, CDR1 is DFQATT and CDR2 SNEGSKA (reference sequence). The CDR3 contains 15 residues. V shed 6 bases, J shed 7 bases, and the junction held 14 bases outside the gene matches. CDR3 DNA: TGCAGTGCACCAATCGCGGGGGGCGCCGTTAATGAGCAGTTCTTC. Protein: CSAPIAGGAVNEQFF.